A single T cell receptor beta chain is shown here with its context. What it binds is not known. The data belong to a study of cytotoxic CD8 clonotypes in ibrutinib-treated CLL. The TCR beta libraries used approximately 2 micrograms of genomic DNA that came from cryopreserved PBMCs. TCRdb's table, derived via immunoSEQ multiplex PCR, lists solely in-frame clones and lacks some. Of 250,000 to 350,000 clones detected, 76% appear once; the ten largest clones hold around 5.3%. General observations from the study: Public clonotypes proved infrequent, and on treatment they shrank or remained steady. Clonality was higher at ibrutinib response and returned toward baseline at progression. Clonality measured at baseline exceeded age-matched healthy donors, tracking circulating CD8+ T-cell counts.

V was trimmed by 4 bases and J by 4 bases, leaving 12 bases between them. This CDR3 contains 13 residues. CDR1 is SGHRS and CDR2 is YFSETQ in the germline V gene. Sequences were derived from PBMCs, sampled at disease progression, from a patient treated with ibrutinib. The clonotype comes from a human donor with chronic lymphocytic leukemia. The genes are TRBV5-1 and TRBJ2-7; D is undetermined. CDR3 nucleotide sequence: TGCGCCAGCAGCGCTAACGACTTGTACGAGCAGTACTTC. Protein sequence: CASSANDLYEQYF.